These T cell receptor beta chains were read from a single sample in a study of response to subunit inactivated influenza vaccine. MiXCR, applied by TCRdb to the RT-PCR reads, yields one record per CDR3 protein. The sample carries 600,000 to 850,000 distinct CDR3 sequences, around 13% recorded once. The sample was PBMCs from blood, taken 14 to 15 days before vaccination. The receptors derive from a man between 45 and 60 years old who received an inactivated influenza vaccine. The CDR3 runs from the conserved cysteine through the conserved F or W. Clone size is not always given. Where it is, it says once, few, many or a class for expanded clones.

V	length	size	J	CDR3
TRBV7-8	13	few	TRBJ2-7	CASTLYGDSEQYF
TRBV10-3	15	.	TRBJ1-2	CAIKREKTDNYGYTF
TRBV7-2	15	few	TRBJ2-7	CASSASDRSTYEQYF
TRBV6-1	15	.	TRBJ2-1	CASTPRMSSVNEQFF
TRBV18	15	once	TRBJ1-1	CASSQQVGDMTEAFF
TRBV5-1	15	.	TRBJ2-1	CASSLGQGAGTEQFF
TRBV4-3	13	few	TRBJ2-7	CASSHSLDREKVF
TRBV20-1	13	.	TRBJ2-3	CSARTGSGDTQYF
TRBV7-2	13	.	TRBJ2-7	CASSMTGVNEQYF
TRBV15	16	.	TRBJ2-1	CATSRDLSSSYNEQFF
TRBV2	16	few	TRBJ2-3	CASSEWRKPSTDTQYF
TRBV7-2	17	few	TRBJ2-2	CASSLALRGMNTGELFF
TRBV29-1	14	.	TRBJ1-1	CSAAVRQDDTEAFF
TRBV5-6	16	.	TRBJ2-1	CASSRMGRGDYNEQFF
TRBV5-1	15	few	TRBJ2-6	CASRPTGSGANVLTF
TRBV20-1	13	.	TRBJ1-1	CSATAGSGTEAFF
TRBV2	13	once	TRBJ2-7	CASSEEQNYEQYF
TRBV28	14	few	TRBJ1-2	CASSFDTGDYGYTF
TRBV12-3/TRBV12-4	15	many	TRBJ2-7	CASSGTGSWSYEQYF
TRBV7-2	13	few	TRBJ2-1	CASSLSGSSEQFF
TRBV7-8	15	few	TRBJ2-2	CASSRTTSNTGELFF
TRBV6-2/TRBV6-3	17	many	TRBJ1-5	CASSPPTGEGSNQPQHF
TRBV3-1	16	few	TRBJ2-2	CASSQVLVKNTGELFF
TRBV20-1	14	.	TRBJ1-1	CSATAGFQGTEAFF
TRBV5-6	14	few	TRBJ1-3	CASRRSSGGNTIYF
TRBV3-1	15	few	TRBJ2-7	CASSQEGTGVYEQYF
TRBV20-1	14	few	TRBJ1-1	CSASQGIMNTEAFF
TRBV20-1	16	many	TRBJ2-1	CSARGFPGSPRDEQFF
TRBV2	15	.	TRBJ2-7	CASSKAGIERGEQYF
TRBV11-3	14	.	TRBJ2-1	CASSLGRMYNEQFF
TRBV12-3/TRBV12-4	14	few	TRBJ2-2	CASSGNRVGGELFF
TRBV3-1	12	.	TRBJ2-7	CASSHLAAEQYF
TRBV9	15	many	TRBJ2-5	CASSPGQGLRETQYF
TRBV3-1	17	few	TRBJ2-3	CASSQLPPGLDTDTQYF
TRBV12-3/TRBV12-4	15	.	TRBJ1-6	CASRDRGTYNSPLHF
TRBV13	16	.	TRBJ2-3	CASSSKLAEATDTQYF
TRBV12-3/TRBV12-4	14	few	TRBJ2-3	CASRGGVGTDTQYF
TRBV20-1	10	.	TRBJ2-1	CSAGGIEQFF
TRBV6-5	16	few	TRBJ2-1	CASSYLARPTYNEQFF
TRBV4-1	16	.	TRBJ2-2	CASSSYGGRVAGELFF
TRBV6-6	13	few	TRBJ1-1	CASSYGTPTEAFF
TRBV12-3/TRBV12-4	13	many	TRBJ1-3	CASSRLSGNTIYF
TRBV7-8	15	.	TRBJ2-5	CASSGSKGYQDTQYF
TRBV20-1	14	few	TRBJ2-2	CSALEGGNTGELFF
TRBV5-5	14	few	TRBJ2-7	CASRWTGGIYEQYF
TRBV6-1	13	.	TRBJ2-7	CASSERQDYEQYF
TRBV7-8	17	many	TRBJ2-5	CASSSLRTGRRQETQYF
TRBV7-2	15	few	TRBJ1-5	CASSGYQGGTQPQHF
TRBV15	15	few	TRBJ2-7	CATSPGRSIAYEQYF
TRBV25-1	14	.	TRBJ2-5	CASSESGHQETQYF
TRBV7-9	13	few	TRBJ2-7	CASSLSTGHEQYF
TRBV7-6	15	.	TRBJ2-3	CASSPTAWREDTQYF